This T cell receptor beta chain comes out of a study of chemoradiotherapy in HPV16-positive cancers (dated by TCRdb to between 2021 and 2024). Broadly, across the study: Using functional T-cell assays on cells from a couple of HPV16-positive patients, the researchers defined candidate HPV-specific T-cell clones and common TCR motifs. The study asked whether T-cell immunity to the HPV oncoproteins E6 and E7 changes during chemoradiotherapy and whether this immunity affects survival. The candidate HPV-specific TCRs and motifs were subsequently tracked in TCR repertoires obtained from 86 patients with HPV-related cancers.

Unmatched junction bases come to 3, with V trimmed by 5 bases and J by 3 bases. Reading the germline V gene gives CDR1 SGHVS and CDR2 FQNEAQ. From the cysteine up to the phenylalanine, the CDR3 has a length of 14 residues. The kept DNA is CDR3 alone, 42 bases in frame from the first base. The library came from the immunoSEQ multiplex PCR assay. What TCRdb holds here is the immuneACCESS table cut down to in-frame rearrangements. Part of the clones is not present; checked against another copy, under half of the missing clones reflect an unresolved V gene, and the others are unexplained. A total of 25,000 to 30,000 clones appear in this sample, around nine tenths of them only once. The ten largest clones capture more than 20% of the sample. General conclusions and limits of the study: The functional definition of HPV-specific T cells came from only a couple of HPV16-positive patients, and the survival association was reported for HPV16-positive patients. Improved recurrence-free survival in HPV16-positive patients was associated with expansion of HPV-responsive T cells during chemoradiotherapy. Expansion of candidate HPV-specific clones and E7-related TCR motifs was observed in the tumor microenvironment during treatment, whereas no such expansion was observed for non-HPV-specific T cells.

Repertoires were sampled repeatedly over the course of chemoradiotherapy so that clonal expansion in the tumor microenvironment could be followed. With regard to this clone: Its antigen has not been determined. Base quality data are lacking; no much larger clone is found one base away.

The source is a human donor with HPV-associated anogenital cancer. This specimen was blood, taken from a patient who underwent chemoradiotherapy. The sequence is built from TRBV7-8 and TRBJ2-5, and 10 junction bases match TRBD1. DNA sequence: TGTGCCAGCAGCCCTGGACAGGGGGAAGAGACCCAGTACTTC. Its protein reads: CASSPGQGEETQYF.